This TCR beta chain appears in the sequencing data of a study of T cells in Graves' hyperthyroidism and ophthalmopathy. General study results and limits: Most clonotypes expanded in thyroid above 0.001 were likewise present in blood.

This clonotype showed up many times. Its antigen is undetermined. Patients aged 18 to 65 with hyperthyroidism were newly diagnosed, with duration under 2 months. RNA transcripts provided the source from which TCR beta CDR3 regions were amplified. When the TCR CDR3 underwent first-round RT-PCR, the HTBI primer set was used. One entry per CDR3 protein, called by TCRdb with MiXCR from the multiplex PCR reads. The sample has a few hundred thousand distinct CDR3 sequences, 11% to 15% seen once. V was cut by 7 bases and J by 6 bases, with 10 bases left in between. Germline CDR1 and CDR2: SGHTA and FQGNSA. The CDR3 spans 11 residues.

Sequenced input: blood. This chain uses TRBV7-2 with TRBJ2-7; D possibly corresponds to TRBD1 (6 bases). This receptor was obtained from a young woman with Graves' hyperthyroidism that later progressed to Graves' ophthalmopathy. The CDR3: CASNEGVEQYF. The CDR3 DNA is TGTGCCAGCAACGAGGGGGTCGAGCAGTACTTC.